The T cell receptor beta chain described here comes from a study of identical twins listed by TCRdb under 2016. In terms of the full investigation: To test whether fetal clonotypes persist, this study deep-sequenced TCR alpha and beta repertoires from monozygotic twins, from unrelated adults of various ages, and from cord blood. To rule out contamination, replicate twin experiments were performed at different times with different library preparation protocols. Overall study results and their limits: Compared with coincidental sharing between unrelated individuals, out-of-frame TCR alpha sequences shared between twins showed an excess of sequences with low generation probability. Zero-insertion analyses could be partly confounded by invariant T cells such as MAIT and iNKT, though diverse VJ usage argued against such confounding for most clonotypes. In monozygotic twins, recombination models systematically underestimated out-of-frame TCR alpha sharing, but the models matched the sharing seen between unrelated individuals. Because the same donors could not be followed over many years, the conclusions relied on cross-sectional statistical analysis. Fewer insertions were carried by abundant cord blood beta clonotypes; a weaker similar trend was observed in young adult naive repertoires, while no such trend was observed in memory repertoires. A weaker excess of twin sharing was found in beta out-of-frame sequences because the signal-to-noise ratio was lowered by fewer shared sequences.

At least ten counts were recorded for this clonotype. Its antigen is not yet known. The input lacks base qualities; no much larger clone sits a single base away. Taken from the germline V gene, the CDR1 and CDR2 loops are ENHRY and SYGVKD. Trimming at the junction amounts to 3 bases on V and 3 bases on J, and the germline ends lie 10 bases apart. There are 14 amino acids in the CDR3, from cysteine to phenylalanine inclusive. Just CDR3 DNA is preserved here, 42 bases in frame from base 1. Only healthy Caucasian donors were included. The researchers also sequenced three unrelated adults who were not twins: a male aged 18 to 29, a male aged 50 to 60, and a female aged 50 to 60. Miltenyi CD45RO+ enrichment and human naive T-cell isolation kits were used to isolate memory (CD45RO+) and naive T cells from PBMC. Libraries were built with 5' RACE. Instrument used: Illumina HiSeq 2000. Template switching introduced a universal primer binding site; the final cDNA contained a unique molecular identifier, enabling accurate counting of TCR cDNA molecules. Specific primers in the conserved constant-segment region were used to synthesize first-strand cDNA for the TCR alpha and beta chains. To control for contamination, every cDNA library carried two barcodes: a SMART-Mk sample barcode plus Illumina barcodes. Two successive PCR steps introduced TruSeq adapter sequences along with Illumina sample barcodes. TCR alpha and beta cDNA libraries were sequenced on the Illumina HiSeq platform with custom primers. On the authors' methods: MiGEC was used to process raw reads and extract unique molecular identifiers, and MiXCR was used to find CDR3 positions. Recombination models were inferred per individual with the repgenHMM and IGoR tools using an EM algorithm. Shared clonotype analysis was performed with the tcR package in R, normalizing sharing by the product of cloneset sizes. To study raw recombination without the effects of thymic and clonal selection, out-of-frame nonproductive sequences were analyzed. Through fastp at Q25 and MiXCR, TCRdb rebuilt clones from the public reads, retaining in-frame beta chains. Entries that share a CDR3 protein sequence are merged under the most common genes and DNA. TCRdb's processing, not the authors', yielded these V and J calls. Recorded for this sample are approximately 670,000 distinct CDR3 sequences; 5.5% to 6.5% of them occurred a single time. The ten largest account for roughly 1.6% of the sample.

The specimen sequenced was naive T cells sorted from blood. Per the publication, the cell subset or site label means: cells isolated with a human naive T-cell isolation kit. Here the chain combines TRBV10-3 and TRBJ2-3; the D gene cannot be named for sure. The sequence was collected from a man between 18 and 29 years old in good health. The CDR3 protein sequence reads: CAISDGVRTDTQYF. The nucleotides are TGTGCCATCAGTGACGGAGTTAGAACAGATACGCAGTATTTT.